A selection of T cell receptor beta chains follows, all from one sample in a study of beta chain features in type 1 diabetes. Profiled with immunoSEQ multiplex PCR; TCRdb holds only in-frame clones, not every one. The data show about 230,000 clones, 9% to 10% seen once. Sequencing was done on a sample of naive CD4+ T cells from blood. These receptors came from a woman between 18 and 29 years old in good health. The CDR3 runs from the conserved cysteine through the conserved F or W. A D gene is named only where the DNA matches it firmly. Some rows have no size entry. The others give once, few or many, or a class for an expanded clone.

clone size	D gene	V gene	J gene	CDR3 protein	CDR3 DNA
NA	TRBD1	TRBV27	TRBJ1-2	CASSPRQGAPYGYTF	TGTGCCAGCAGTCCCCGGCAGGGGGCCCCCTATGGCTACACCTTC
NA	NA	TRBV11-2	TRBJ2-4	CASRELRGAKNIQYF	TGTGCCAGCAGAGAACTCCGGGGAGCCAAAAACATTCAGTACTTC
NA	TRBD1	TRBV19	TRBJ1-4	CASNDRGREKLFF	TGTGCCAGCAACGACAGGGGGCGCGAAAAACTGTTTTTT
NA	TRBD1	TRBV9	TRBJ2-5	CASSVVQTGNQETQYF	TGTGCCAGCAGCGTAGTCCAGACAGGGAACCAAGAGACCCAGTACTTC
many	TRBD1	TRBV14	TRBJ1-1	CASSQSGTGNTEAFF	TGTGCCAGCAGCCAAAGCGGGACAGGGAACACTGAAGCTTTCTTT
few	TRBD2	TRBV14	TRBJ2-3	CASSRLAGEEYF	TGTGCCAGCAGCCGGCTAGCGGGGGAGGAGTATTTT
NA	TRBD2	TRBV7-6	TRBJ2-2	CASSRPIAGGGTGELFF	TGTGCCAGCAGCCGGCCTATAGCGGGAGGTGGCACCGGGGAGCTGTTTTTT
NA	NA	TRBV5-1	TRBJ1-1	CASSLAPDRNTEAFF	TGCGCCAGCAGCTTGGCCCCGGACAGGAACACTGAAGCTTTCTTT
NA	TRBD2	TRBV5-1	TRBJ2-1	CASSLAVSGGSSSYNEQFF	TGCGCCAGCAGCTTGGCAGTTAGCGGGGGGTCAAGCTCCTACAATGAGCAGTTCTTC
few	TRBD2	TRBV9	TRBJ2-5	CASSVGISGEETQYF	TGTGCCAGCAGCGTAGGGATTAGCGGGGAAGAGACCCAGTACTTC
NA	TRBD2	TRBV30	TRBJ2-7	CAWSVLAVGPFYEQYF	TGTGCCTGGAGTGTACTAGCGGTAGGTCCCTTCTACGAGCAGTACTTC
NA	NA	TRBV9	TRBJ1-5	CASSVDAGDSNQPQHF	TGTGCCAGCAGCGTAGATGCGGGCGATAGCAATCAGCCCCAGCATTTT
NA	NA	TRBV28	TRBJ2-7	CASRSTGTLSYEQYF	TGTGCCAGCAGGTCGACAGGAACCCTCTCCTACGAGCAGTACTTC
NA	NA	TRBV2	TRBJ1-1	CASSEAPPDREAFF	TGTGCCAGCAGTGAAGCGCCCCCGGACAGAGAAGCTTTCTTT
few	NA	TRBV6-5	TRBJ2-7	CASSYNRETYEQYF	TGTGCCAGCAGTTACAACAGGGAGACCTACGAGCAGTACTTC
few	NA	TRBV28	TRBJ1-6	CASSLFSRAGVNNSPLHF	TGTGCCAGCAGTTTATTCTCCCGGGCAGGGGTTAATAATTCACCCCTCCACTTT
many	NA	TRBV7-2	TRBJ2-1	CASCPAWGTAIF	TGTGCCAGCTGCCCCGCATGGGGCACGGCAATCTTC
few	NA	TRBV6-5	TRBJ2-7	CANQGGPYEQYF	TGTGCCAACCAGGGCGGTCCCTACGAGCAGTACTTC
NA	NA	TRBV5-4	TRBJ2-7	CASSLTGASPHYEQYF	TGTGCCAGCAGCTTGACGGGAGCCTCCCCCCACTACGAGCAGTACTTC
few	NA	TRBV2	TRBJ1-3	CASSGGGSGNTIYF	TGTGCCAGCAGTGGCGGGGGGTCTGGAAACACCATATATTTT
few	NA	TRBV6-5	TRBJ2-1	CASSGPSGGNEQFF	TGTGCCAGCAGCGGACCGAGCGGAGGCAATGAGCAGTTCTTC
NA	NA	TRBV6-1	TRBJ2-5	CASTGLGTQYF	TGTGCCAGCACAGGGTTGGGGACCCAGTACTTC
few	TRBD2	TRBV2	TRBJ2-7	CASSGLAVPYEQYF	TGTGCCAGCAGTGGACTAGCGGTACCCTACGAGCAGTACTTC
few	NA	TRBV15	TRBJ2-5	CATSRRTQGMETQYF	TGTGCCACCAGCAGGAGAACACAGGGTATGGAGACCCAGTACTTC
few	TRBD2	TRBV6-6	TRBJ2-7	CASSLPGLAYEQYF	TGTGCCAGCAGTTTGCCGGGACTAGCCTACGAGCAGTACTTC
NA	TRBD1	TRBV29-1	TRBJ1-2	CSVVGQAFYGYTF	TGCAGCGTTGTGGGACAGGCCTTCTATGGCTACACCTTC
few	NA	TRBV6-4	TRBJ2-7	CANRGTSYEQYF	TGTGCCAACCGGGGGACCTCCTACGAGCAGTACTTC
NA	NA	TRBV12-2	TRBJ2-7	CASRLAGGQYF	TGTGCAAGTCGCTTAGCCGGCGGGCAGTACTTC
few	TRBD2	TRBV27	TRBJ2-7	CASSPYGPSGRAYEQYF	TGTGCCAGCAGTCCTTATGGCCCCAGCGGGAGGGCCTACGAGCAGTACTTC
NA	NA	TRBV7-2	TRBJ2-1	CASSPPTGTDEQFF	TGTGCCAGCAGCCCTCCCACTGGTACCGATGAGCAGTTCTTC
few	NA	TRBV12-5	TRBJ2-3	CASGLVLRSALTDTQYF	TGTGCTAGTGGTTTGGTACTAAGGTCGGCTCTCACAGATACGCAGTATTTT
NA	TRBD1	TRBV11-1	TRBJ1-1	CASSPRDSEAFF	TGTGCCAGCAGCCCCCGGGACAGCGAAGCTTTCTTT
NA	TRBD2	TRBV7-9	TRBJ2-2	CASSSRRGAYPTGELFF	TGTGCCAGCAGCTCCCGGCGGGGGGCCTACCCCACCGGGGAGCTGTTTTTT
NA	NA	TRBV27	TRBJ1-2	CASSFRDTRGYTF	TGTGCCAGCAGTTTTAGGGACACCAGGGGCTACACCTTC
few	TRBD1	TRBV7-3	TRBJ2-5	CASSLGTASQETQYF	TGTGCCAGCAGCCTGGGGACAGCCAGCCAAGAGACCCAGTACTTC
few	NA	TRBV5-4	TRBJ2-2	CASSRDARGMNTGELFF	TGTGCCAGCAGCCGGGACGCCCGGGGGATGAACACCGGGGAGCTGTTTTTT
NA	NA	TRBV6-1	TRBJ1-1	CASSGHRATEAFF	TGTGCCAGCAGTGGACACAGGGCCACTGAAGCTTTCTTT
NA	NA	TRBV15	TRBJ1-5	CATSNPTDGTWPQHF	TGTGCCACCAGCAACCCCACCGACGGGACATGGCCCCAGCATTTT
few	TRBD1	TRBV2	TRBJ2-7	CASHRQGSSEQYF	TGTGCCAGCCACCGACAGGGATCCAGCGAGCAGTACTTC
NA	TRBD2	TRBV5-1	TRBJ2-1	CASSPVVAGGGNEQFF	TGCGCCAGCAGCCCCGTCGTCGCGGGAGGGGGCAATGAGCAGTTCTTC
NA	NA	TRBV5-4	TRBJ1-1	CASRGTLNTEAFF	TGTGCCAGCAGGGGCACCCTGAACACTGAAGCTTTCTTT
few	NA	TRBV13	TRBJ1-1	CASSPSGGTEAFF	TGTGCCAGCAGCCCATCGGGGGGCACTGAAGCTTTCTTT
few	NA	TRBV7-6	TRBJ1-5	CASSPGLGGNQPQHF	TGTGCCAGCAGCCCGGGCTTGGGAGGGAATCAGCCCCAGCATTTT
few	TRBD1	TRBV18	TRBJ1-1	CASSARDSLVRAFF	TGTGCCAGCTCAGCCCGGGACAGCTTAGTCAGGGCTTTCTTT
NA	NA	TRBV25-1	TRBJ2-5	CASSPVGETQYF	TGTGCCAGCAGCCCCGTCGGGGAGACCCAGTACTTC
NA	TRBD1	TRBV2	TRBJ1-2	CASGEQGSNYGYTF	TGTGCCAGCGGTGAACAGGGGTCAAATTATGGCTACACCTTC
few	NA	TRBV7-6	TRBJ1-1	CASSLVGQTNTEAFF	TGTGCCAGCAGCTTAGTCGGACAGACGAACACTGAAGCTTTCTTT
NA	TRBD2	TRBV5-1	TRBJ2-3	CASSLGPLAGGTDTQYF	TGCGCCAGCAGCTTGGGGCCCCTAGCGGGGGGGACAGATACGCAGTATTTT
few	NA	TRBV7-9	TRBJ2-1	CASSPGTYNEQFF	TGTGCCAGCAGCCCCGGGACCTACAATGAGCAGTTCTTC
NA	NA	TRBV29-1	TRBJ1-3	CSVAASLEANTIYF	TGCAGCGTTGCGGCCAGCTTGGAGGCAAACACCATATATTTT
few	TRBD2	TRBV6-4	TRBJ2-1	CASSETSGKYNEQFF	TGTGCCAGCAGTGAGACTAGCGGAAAGTACAATGAGCAGTTCTTC
NA	TRBD2	TRBV6-6	TRBJ2-7	CASRRTSGLYEQYF	TGTGCCAGCAGGAGGACTAGCGGGTTATATGAGCAGTACTTC
NA	TRBD1	TRBV19	TRBJ1-5	CASRVAGTGGNQPQHF	TGTGCCAGTAGAGTAGCCGGGACAGGGGGCAATCAGCCCCAGCATTTT
few	NA	TRBV30	TRBJ1-2	CAWSDQSGVNTF	TGTGCCTGGAGCGATCAGTCGGGGGTTAACACCTTC